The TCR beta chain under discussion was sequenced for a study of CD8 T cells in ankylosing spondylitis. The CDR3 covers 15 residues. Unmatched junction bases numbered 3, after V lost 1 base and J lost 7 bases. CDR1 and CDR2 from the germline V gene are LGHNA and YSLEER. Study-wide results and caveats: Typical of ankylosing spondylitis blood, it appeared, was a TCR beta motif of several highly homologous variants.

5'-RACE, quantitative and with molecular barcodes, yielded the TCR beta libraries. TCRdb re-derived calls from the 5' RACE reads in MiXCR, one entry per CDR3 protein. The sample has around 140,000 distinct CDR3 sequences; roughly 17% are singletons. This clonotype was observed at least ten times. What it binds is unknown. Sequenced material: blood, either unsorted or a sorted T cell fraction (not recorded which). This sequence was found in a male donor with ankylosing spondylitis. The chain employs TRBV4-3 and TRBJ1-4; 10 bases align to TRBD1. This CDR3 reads CASSQGGTGVEKLFF. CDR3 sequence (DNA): TGCGCCAGCAGCCAAGGTGGGACAGGGGTTGAAAAACTGTTTTTT.